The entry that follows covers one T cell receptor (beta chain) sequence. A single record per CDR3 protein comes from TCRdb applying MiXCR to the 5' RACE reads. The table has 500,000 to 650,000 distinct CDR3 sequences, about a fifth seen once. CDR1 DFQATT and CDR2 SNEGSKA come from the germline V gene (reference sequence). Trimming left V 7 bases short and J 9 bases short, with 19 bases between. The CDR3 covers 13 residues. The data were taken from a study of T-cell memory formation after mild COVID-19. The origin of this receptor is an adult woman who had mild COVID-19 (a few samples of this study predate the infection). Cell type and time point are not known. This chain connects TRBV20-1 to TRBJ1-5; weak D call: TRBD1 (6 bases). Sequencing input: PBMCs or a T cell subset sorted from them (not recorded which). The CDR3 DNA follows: TGCAGTGGCAGAGGGGGGTTCAGGGGGCCCCAGCATTTT. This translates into CSGRGGFRGPQHF.